Ten or more counts support the clone carrying this T cell receptor beta chain. The antigen is undetermined. These data are taken from a study of spatial heterogeneity in lung cancer. Each CDR3 protein gets one entry after TCRdb re-called the 5' RACE reads with MiXCR. This table has 20,000 to 25,000 distinct CDR3 sequences, about 4.4% appearing once. General observations from the study: How many expanded intratumoral alpha and beta TCRs were present tracked the tumor mutation count, which was a count of nonsynonymous mutations.

Documented time point: sample taken at primary tumor resection. The sample here was lung tumor tissue, taken at surgery. This TCR came from a male donor with early-stage non-small cell lung cancer.

In DNA, the CDR3 is TGTGCCAGCTCACCGCAGTCGGGTCTCGGCGGGGCTTTCTTT. This gives the protein CASSPQSGLGGAFF. This chain connects TRBV18 to TRBJ1-1; no clear D gene. CDR1 is KGHSH, CDR2 LQKENI, per germline. Trimming took off 3 bases at V and 11 bases at J, with 19 bases between the two ends. The length of the CDR3 is 14 residues.